The following is a TCR beta chain sequence with its context. Time point specified: before trial treatment. All of the donors were given nivolumab, ipilimumab, aspirin, low-dose cyclophosphamide and low-dose radiotherapy as part of RACIN, a single-arm trial. Advanced solid tumors without tumor-infiltrating lymphocytes were required for inclusion. Between the trimmed V and J ends, which lost 3 bases and 3 bases, there was a span of 14 bases. From germline, CDR1 is KGHSH and CDR2 LQKENI. This CDR3 region has 15 residues. The data were taken from a study of low-dose radiotherapy and immunotherapy resistance in tumors. Study overall: Treatment of Cohort 1 consisted of 0.5 Gy per fraction every 2 weeks, adding up to 6.5 Gy. Every two weeks, one day ahead of radiation and immunotherapy, cyclophosphamide 200 mg/m2 was given (intravenously).

TRAV- and TRBV-specific primers primed first-strand cDNA, covering alpha and beta chains. TCR amplification ran 20 PCR cycles using constant-region and V-primer adapter primers. TCRdb recomputed calls from the reads with MiXCR, one row per CDR3 protein. The table lists more than 50,000 distinct CDR3 sequences, around 27% of them singletons. Sequencing used PBMCs, obtained before treatment. This clonotype was obtained from a male donor with rectosigmoid adenocarcinoma. The rearrangement links TRBV18 to TRBJ2-5; TRBD2 is a possible D gene (6 bases). CDR3 sequence (DNA): TGTGCCAGCTCACCGCCCGGCGGGATGAAAGAGACCCAGTACTTC. It yields the protein CASSPPGGMKETQYF.